Sequencing of this T cell receptor (beta chain) was carried out in a study of cytomegalovirus exposure and HLA in healthy donors. Study results and caveats: Association of a missense DCLRE1C variant with TCR beta V- and J-gene trimming was reported in a later analysis.

Donors had nominal health at sampling but likely had unrecorded immune exposures. The CDR3 is 13 amino acids. V was pared by 3 bases and J by 7 bases, with 14 bases between. Germline V gene sequence: CDR1 SGHDT, CDR2 YYEEEE. Amplification used 60 Vbeta primers and 13 Jbeta primers. Source study methods: A later analysis counted around 74 million unique TCR beta chains, about 10 million shared. The protocol was immunoSEQ multiplex PCR, while the TCRdb copy is restricted to in-frame clones and leaves out a portion. V, J and clone size are taken as reported in that table, and D and trimming were inferred from the DNA itself. Found here are 100,000 or so clones, 80% to 90% of them singletons; the top ten hold 1.4% to 1.5%. This clone has a single count. The antigen remains unidentified.

The V and J genes are TRBV5-6 and TRBJ2-7; TRBD1 is a possible D gene (5 bases). The TCR originated in a man aged 40-49 years in good health and CMV-seronegative. Sequencing was carried out using PBMCs. The CDR3 loop reads CASSWGRPGEQYF. The CDR3 bases are TGTGCCAGCAGCTGGGGCCGACCCGGGGAGCAGTACTTC.